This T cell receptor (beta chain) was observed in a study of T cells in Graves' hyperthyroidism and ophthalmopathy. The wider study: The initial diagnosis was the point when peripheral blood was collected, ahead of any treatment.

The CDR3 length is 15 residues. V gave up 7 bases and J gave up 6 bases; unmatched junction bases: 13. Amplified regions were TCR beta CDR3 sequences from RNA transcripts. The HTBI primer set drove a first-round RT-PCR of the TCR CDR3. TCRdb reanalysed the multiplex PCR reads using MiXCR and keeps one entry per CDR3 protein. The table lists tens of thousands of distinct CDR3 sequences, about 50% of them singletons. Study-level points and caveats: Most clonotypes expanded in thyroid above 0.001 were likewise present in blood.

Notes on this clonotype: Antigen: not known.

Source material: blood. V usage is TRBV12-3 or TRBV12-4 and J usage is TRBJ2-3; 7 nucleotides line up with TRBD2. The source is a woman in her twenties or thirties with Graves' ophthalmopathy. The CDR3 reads CASTSGLVVADTQYF. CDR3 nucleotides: TGTGCCAGCACCTCTGGACTAGTGGTTGCGGATACGCAGTATTTT.